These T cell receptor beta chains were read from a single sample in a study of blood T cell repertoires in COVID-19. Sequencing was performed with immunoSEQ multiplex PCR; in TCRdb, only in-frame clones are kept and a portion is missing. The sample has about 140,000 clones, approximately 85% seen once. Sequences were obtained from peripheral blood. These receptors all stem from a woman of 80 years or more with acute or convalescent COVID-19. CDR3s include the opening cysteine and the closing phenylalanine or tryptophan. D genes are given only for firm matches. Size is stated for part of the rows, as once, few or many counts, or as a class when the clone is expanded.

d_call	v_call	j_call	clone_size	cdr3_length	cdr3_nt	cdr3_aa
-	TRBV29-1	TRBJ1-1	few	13	TGCAGCGCTAGAGACAGTATGAACACTGAAGCTTTCTTT	CSARDSMNTEAFF
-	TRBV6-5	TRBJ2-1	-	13	TGTGCCAGCAGCCTCCTTCCCTACAATGAGCAGTTCTTC	CASSLLPYNEQFF
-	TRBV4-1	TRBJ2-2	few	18	TGCGCCAGCAGCCCGCCGCGCGGCCTCTTCACTGTCACCGGGGAGCTGTTTTTT	CASSPPRGLFTVTGELFF
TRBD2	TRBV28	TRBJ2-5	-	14	TGTGCCAGCAGTTTAGTTAGCGGGGTTGAGACCCAGTACTTC	CASSLVSGVETQYF
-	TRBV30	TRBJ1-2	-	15	TGTGCCTGGAGTCGGGGGGGGACTCGGGACTATGGCTACACCTTC	CAWSRGGTRDYGYTF
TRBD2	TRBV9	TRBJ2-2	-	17	TGTGCCAGCAGCTGGGGACTAGCGGGAGGAGACACCGGGGAGCTGTTTTTT	CASSWGLAGGDTGELFF
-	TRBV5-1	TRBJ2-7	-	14	TGCGCCAGCAGCTTGGATAGCCCCGGGGACGAGCAGTACTTC	CASSLDSPGDEQYF
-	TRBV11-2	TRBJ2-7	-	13	TGTGCCAGCAGCTTGGGACTCACCTACGAGCAGTACTTC	CASSLGLTYEQYF
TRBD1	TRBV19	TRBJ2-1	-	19	TGTGCCAGTAGTACCGAAGGACAGGGATTGTCGAACTCCTACAATGAGCAGTTCTTC	CASSTEGQGLSNSYNEQFF
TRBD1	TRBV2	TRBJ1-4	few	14	TGTGCCAGCAGTGACGATAACAAAGGGACAGGCTTGTTTTTT	CASSDDNKGTGLFF
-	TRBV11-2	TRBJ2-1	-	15	TGTGCCAGCAGCTATACCGGGACACTTTACAATGAGCAGTTCTTC	CASSYTGTLYNEQFF
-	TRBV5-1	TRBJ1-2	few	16	TGCGCCAGCAGCTCCCCTCGAGCAGGTTATTCAAGTGGCTACACCTTC	CASSSPRAGYSSGYTF
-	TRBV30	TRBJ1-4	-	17	TGTGCCTGGAGTTTAAACACAGGGTTCGGGATTAATGAAAAACTGTTTTTT	CAWSLNTGFGINEKLFF
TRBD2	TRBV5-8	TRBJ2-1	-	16	TGTGCCAGCAGCTTGACTAGCGAGGTCTCCTACAATGAGCAGTTCTTC	CASSLTSEVSYNEQFF
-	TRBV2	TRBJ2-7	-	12	TGTGCCAGCAGTCGACAGAACTACGAGCAGTACTTC	CASSRQNYEQYF
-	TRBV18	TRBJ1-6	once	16	TGTGCCAGCTCAAGACGGGCAGGGACGGGAGATTCACCCCTCCACTTT	CASSRRAGTGDSPLHF
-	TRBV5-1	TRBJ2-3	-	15	TGCGCCAGCAGCTCGGGGTCTTATCGGGGAGATACGCAGTATTTT	CASSSGSYRGDTQYF
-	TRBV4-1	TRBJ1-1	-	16	TGCGCCAGCAGCCAAACGATAGGACAGTTGAACACTGAAGCTTTCTTT	CASSQTIGQLNTEAFF
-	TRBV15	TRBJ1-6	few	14	TGTGCCACCAGCAGAAAACAGGGTAGTTCACCCCTCCACTTT	CATSRKQGSSPLHF
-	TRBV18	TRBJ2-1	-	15	TGTGCCAGCTCACCTAGCGTCACCTCCTACAATGAGCAGTTCTTC	CASSPSVTSYNEQFF
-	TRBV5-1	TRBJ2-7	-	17	TGCGCCAGCAGCTCTATACCCGGGGTAGCGACTCTTTACGAGCAGTACTTC	CASSSIPGVATLYEQYF
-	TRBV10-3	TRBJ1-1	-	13	TGTGCCATCAGTCCCAGGGATTACACTGAAGCTTTCTTT	CAISPRDYTEAFF
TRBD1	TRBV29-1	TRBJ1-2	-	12	TGCAGCGGCGCAACAGGGGGCAGTGGCTACACCTTC	CSGATGGSGYTF
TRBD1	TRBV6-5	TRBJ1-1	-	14	TGTGCCAGCAGTCGCCAGGGGGCGGTCACTGAAGCTTTCTTT	CASSRQGAVTEAFF